Below, 20 T cell receptor beta chains from the same sample are listed, as sequenced in a study of PD-1 blockade in classical Hodgkin lymphoma. Here immunoSEQ multiplex PCR was the method, and the copy in TCRdb shows in-frame clones only, minus some. The sample consists of about 39,000 clones, 77% of them appearing once. Sample time point: cycle 4 day 1 (C4D1), after five to seven weeks of nivolumab. Autologous stem cell transplantation was followed by relapse in every patient, and brentuximab vedotin exposure varied. This specimen was peripheral blood mononuclear cells (PBMCs), taken before the fourth cycle of nivolumab. The receptors were gathered from a human donor with classical Hodgkin lymphoma.

There are a few counts of this clone. The V call is TRBV5-1, the J call TRBJ2-1; TRBD1 might be the D (6 bases). Germline CDR1 and CDR2: SGHRS and YFSETQ. V was shortened by 0 bases and J by 4 bases, with 8 bases between the two germline ends. CDR3 length: 14 amino acids. CDR3 protein: CASSLDRAYNEQFF. CDR3 bases: TGCGCCAGCAGCTTGGACAGGGCGTACAATGAGCAGTTCTTC.

The chain carries TRBV5-4 and TRBJ1-2; D gene uncertain. V was pared by 2 bases and J by 2 bases, with 10 bases between. This CDR3 has 14 residues. CDR1 is SGHNT and CDR2 is YYREEE in the germline V gene (reference sequence). The CDR3 loop is CASSFRAGNYGYTF. DNA of the CDR3: TGTGCCAGCAGCTTTAGGGCGGGGAACTATGGCTACACCTTC.

The rearrangement joins TRBV4-2 to TRBJ1-2; no clear D. From germline, CDR1 is LGHNA and CDR2 YNFKEQ. This CDR3 is built from 16 residues. V lost 0 bases and J lost 4, with 15 bases in between. Here the CDR3 reads CASSQDRSGRIYGYTF. CDR3 coding DNA: TGTGCCAGCAGCCAAGATAGAAGCGGTCGGATCTATGGCTACACCTTC.

V gene TRBV27 combines with J gene TRBJ2-7, with 7 nucleotides matching TRBD1. Germline CDR1 reads MNHEY; CDR2 reads SMNVEV (reference sequence). The CDR3 length is 15 residues. The V and J ends lost 2 bases and 7 bases, in that order; junction bases with no gene match: 11. This CDR3 is CASSLIGQGEYEQYF. The CDR3 DNA follows: TGTGCCAGCAGTTTAATTGGTCAGGGGGAATATGAGCAGTACTTC.

CDR3 protein: CSGTGDNMNTEAFF. Written as DNA, the CDR3 is TGCAGCGGGACAGGAGATAACATGAACACTGAAGCTTTCTTT. This rearrangement joins TRBV29-1 to TRBJ1-1, with 7 positions matching TRBD1. Looked up from germline, CDR1 is SQVTM and CDR2 is ANQGSEA. Germline trimming cut 7 bases from V and 0 bases from J; bases unmatched to any gene: 8. This CDR3 contains 14 residues. Complete variable domain (other parts from reference TRBV29-1 and TRBJ1-1): SAVISQKPSRDICQRGTSLTIQCQVDSQVTMMFWYRQQPGQSLTLIATANQGSEATYESGFVIDKFPISRPNLTFSTLTVSNMSPEDSSIYLCSGTGDNMNTEAFFGQGTRLTVV.

V usage is TRBV19 and J usage is TRBJ1-5, with D possibly being TRBD1 (5 bases). Germline CDR1 reads LNHDA; CDR2 reads SQIVND (reference sequence). The CDR3 contains 15 residues. V was trimmed by 0 bases and J by 3 bases, leaving 9 bases between them. The CDR3 spells CASSIDPRDNQPQHF. The DNA for the CDR3 is TGTGCCAGTAGTATAGATCCCAGGGACAATCAGCCCCAGCATTTT. The variable domain in full, completed from reference TRBV19 and TRBJ1-5, reads DGGITQSPKYLFRKEGQNVTLSCEQNLNHDAMYWYRQDPGQGLRLIYYSQIVNDFQKGDIAEGYSVSREKKESFPLTVTSAQKNPTAFYLCASSIDPRDNQPQHFGDGTRLSIL.

This clone was found a few times. The CDR3, as DNA: TGTGCCAGCAGTTTACTCTCTGGGGCCAACGTCCTGACTTTC. Translated, it gives CASSLLSGANVLTF. V is TRBV6-5 and J is TRBJ2-6, with D unclear. The length of the CDR3 is 14 residues. Trimming took off 4 bases at V and 0 bases at J, with 4 bases between the two ends. Looked up from germline, CDR1 is MNHEY and CDR2 is SVGAGI.

This clone was detected a few times. This chain connects TRBV29-1 to TRBJ2-7, with D unclear. The CDR3 spans 11 residues. Germline loops: CDR1 SQVTM, CDR2 ANQGSEA. Trimming removed 3 bases from V and 3 bases from J, with 6 bases in between. In DNA form, the CDR3 reads TGCAGCGTTGAGAACGGCTACGAGCAGTACTTC. This gives the protein CSVENGYEQYF.

This sequence joins TRBV4-1 and TRBJ2-7; TRBD1 is a possible D gene (6 bases). Germline-derived CDR1 and CDR2 are MGHRA and YSYEKL. The ends were cut back, 1 base at V and 3 bases at J, with 13 bases in the middle. This CDR3 has 15 amino acids. This CDR3 reads CASSQGDRDIYEQYF. The CDR3 DNA is TGCGCCAGCAGCCAAGGAGACCGGGACATCTACGAGCAGTACTTC.

This chain connects TRBV6-5 to TRBJ1-2; D not resolved. V was shortened by 0 bases and J by 8 bases, with 10 bases between the two germline ends. Germline CDR1 and CDR2: MNHEY and SVGAGI. This CDR3 has 13 amino acids. The DNA of the CDR3 is TGTGCCAGCAGTTACTCGATATTTGGAGGCTACACCTTC. Protein: CASSYSIFGGYTF.

V usage is TRBV10-3 and J usage is TRBJ2-1; 9 bases agree with TRBD2. The CDR3 has 15 residues. The J segment lost 8 bases and the V segment lost 2 bases, leaving 7 bases of the junction unmatched. Germline V gene data show CDR1 as ENHRY and CDR2 as SYGVKD. CDR3 nucleotides: TGTGCCATCAGTGAGGTTCTAGCGGGGACCTATGAGCAGTTCTTC. Protein sequence: CAISEVLAGTYEQFF.

This clone was detected only once. J is TRBJ1-6 and V is TRBV7-2, with TRBD1 matching over 7 bases. Germline V CDR1 and CDR2: SGHTA, FQGNSA. V shed 5 bases and J 8 bases; nucleotides not matched to a gene: 12. This CDR3 has 16 amino acids. The chain's CDR3 is CASSLRVGQRYSPLHF. DNA for the CDR3: TGTGCCAGCAGCCTACGAGTGGGACAGCGGTATTCACCCCTCCACTTT.

V usage is TRBV5-1 and J usage is TRBJ1-2; D not certain. The CDR3 has 14 amino acids. Germline V gene lookup returns CDR1 SGHRS and CDR2 YFSETQ. V was pared by 5 bases and J by 8 bases, with 19 bases between. The CDR3 DNA follows: TGCGCCAGCAGTTCCTCGGGCCCCTCGGGGGGCTACACCTTC. It translates to CASSSSGPSGGYTF.

Only a few counts were recorded for this clone. The chain combines TRBV7-3 with TRBJ1-2; D perhaps matches TRBD1 (6 bases). The CDR3 totals 15 residues. Trimming left V 2 bases short and J 5 bases short, with 15 bases between. Germline-derived CDR1 and CDR2 are SGHTA and FQGTGA. CDR3 DNA: TGTGCCAGCAGCTTACATGCCGGGACACCGTATGGCTACACCTTC. Translating gives CASSLHAGTPYGYTF.

The chain couples TRBV14 to TRBJ1-4; D gene unclear. Germline V gene data show CDR1 as SGHDN and CDR2 as FVKESK. This CDR3 contains 16 residues. V lost 1 base, J lost 2 bases, and 11 bases lay in between. CDR3 protein: CASSQGLAPTNEKLFF. The CDR3 bases are TGTGCCAGCAGCCAAGGACTGGCCCCGACTAATGAAAAACTGTTTTTT.

The sample holds one count of this clone. J is TRBJ2-3 and V is TRBV20-1; D might be TRBD1 or TRBD2, each matching 5 bases. This CDR3 is built from 11 residues. Germline CDR1 reads DFQATT; CDR2 reads SNEGSKA (reference sequence). V dropped 1 base and J dropped 14 bases, with 13 bases sitting between them. The CDR3 sequence is CSARGRDPVYF. For the CDR3, the DNA is TGCAGTGCTAGAGGTCGGGACCCGGTGTATTTT.

The rearrangement links TRBV6-5 to TRBJ2-5; weak D call: TRBD2 (6 bases). The CDR3 length is 15 residues. Germline lookup yields CDR1 MNHEY and CDR2 SVGAGI. Trimming took off 4 bases at V and 2 bases at J, with 14 bases between the two ends. The CDR3 DNA follows: TGTGCCAGCAGTTCCCCTCGCGGAGGGCAAGAGACCCAGTACTTC. This gives the protein CASSSPRGGQETQYF.

V usage is TRBV6-5 and J usage is TRBJ2-1; 8 bases line up with TRBD1. This CDR3 comprises 14 residues. Germline V gene sequence: CDR1 MNHEY, CDR2 SVGAGI. The junction had 7 bases not matched to a gene; V was cut back by 4 bases and J by 8 bases. This chain's CDR3 is CASSSDRVVDEQFF. The CDR3 nucleotides are TGTGCCAGCAGTTCGGACAGGGTCGTCGATGAGCAGTTCTTC.

V and J are TRBV11-2 and TRBJ2-2; D is uncertain. This CDR3 has 12 amino acids. V was pared by 8 bases and J by 1 base, with 5 bases between. The germline gives CDR1 SGHAT, CDR2 FQNNGV. As DNA, the CDR3 is TGTGCCAGCGGGCAGAACACCGGGGAGCTGTTTTTT. Protein sequence: CASGQNTGELFF.

This rearrangement joins TRBV9 to TRBJ1-6; no reliable D call. This CDR3 has 14 amino acids. Trimming removed 1 base from V and 9 bases from J, with 11 bases in between. Germline CDR1 SGDLS, CDR2 YYNGEE. CDR3 nucleotides: TGTGCCAGCAGCGTAAAGGTGGCGGGTTCACCCCTCCACTTT. Translation: CASSVKVAGSPLHF.